Below, 16 T cell receptor beta chains from the same sample are listed, as sequenced in a study of T cells after yellow fever vaccination. TCRdb recomputed calls from the 5' RACE reads with MiXCR, one row per CDR3 protein. Of approximately 350,000 distinct CDR3 sequences in the sample, 9.5% to 13% were seen once. Sequences were derived from PBMCs, sampled on the day of the first yellow fever vaccination. These receptors all stem from a man between 18 and 29 years old who received the YFV17D yellow fever vaccine.

The chain carries TRBV30 and TRBJ2-7; D gene unclear. Trimming took off 0 bases at V and 3 bases at J, with 6 bases between the two ends. The length of the CDR3 is 12 residues. The germline CDR1 and CDR2 sequences are GTSNPN and SVGIG (reference sequence). CDR3 coding DNA: TGTGCCTGGAGTGTACTGAACTACGAGCAGTACTTC. Translation: CAWSVLNYEQYF.

The gene calls are TRBV7-2 and TRBJ2-5; D not resolved. Trimming removed 1 base at V and 5 bases at J, with 8 bases between. In germline, CDR1 is SGHTA, CDR2 FQGNSA. This CDR3 has 13 amino acids. The CDR3 sequence is CASSLVLGETQYF. CDR3 DNA sequence: TGTGCCAGCAGCTTAGTTTTGGGTGAGACCCAGTACTTC.

This clonotype was seen a handful of times. The gene calls are TRBV4-1 and TRBJ2-1, with TRBD2 as a possible D gene (7 bases). V was clipped by 2 bases and J by 14 bases, with 16 bases between them. This CDR3 spans 13 amino acids. The germline CDR1 and CDR2 sequences are MGHRA and YSYEKL. CDR3: CASSQTRRGLEFF. In DNA form, the CDR3 reads TGCGCCAGCAGCCAAACTCGGCGGGGGCTTGAGTTCTTC.

This clonotype was counted only a few times. CDR3 DNA: TGTGCCAGCAGGGACCGATGGAAGCAGTACGTC. The encoded protein is CASRDRWKQYV. The J gene is TRBJ2-7, the V gene TRBV6-5; no clear D. CDR3 size: 11 residues. The germline gives CDR1 MNHEY, CDR2 SVGAGI. With 6 bases removed from V and 8 bases from J, the gap between germline ends came to 11 bases.

This clonotype was counted between two and nine times. Here the CDR3 DNA reads TGTGCCAGCAGCCCCGCTGGACGGGCGGAACAGCCCCAGCATTTT. It yields the protein CASSPAGRAEQPQHF. This chain connects TRBV12-3 or TRBV12-4 to TRBJ1-5, with D hard to call. V was trimmed by 6 bases and J by 7 bases, leaving 19 bases between them. There are 15 residues in the CDR3.

This clonotype was picked up many times. The CDR3 DNA follows: TGCGCCAGCAGCTTGGGGTCGAACGGAAACCAAGAGACCCAGTACTTC. This codes for CASSLGSNGNQETQYF. The chain couples TRBV5-1 to TRBJ2-5, with unresolved D. The CDR3 has 16 amino acids. The germline CDR1 and CDR2 sequences are SGHRS and YFSETQ. V lost 0 bases and J 0 bases, leaving 12 bases between the germline ends. Together with reference TRBV5-1 and TRBJ2-5, the CDR3 gives the full variable domain: KAGVTQTPRYLIKTRGQQVTLSCSPISGHRSVSWYQQTPGQGLQFLFEYFSETQRNKGNFPGRFSGRQFSNSRSEMNVSTLELGDSALYLCASSLGSNGNQETQYFGPGTRLLVL.

This clonotype was observed a handful of times. The chain combines TRBV11-2 with TRBJ2-1, with 14 bases aligning to TRBD2. Germline CDR1 SGHAT, CDR2 FQNNGV. Trimming cost V 4 bases and J 8 bases; bases outside gene matches: 13. The CDR3 runs to 18 residues. The CDR3 coding sequence is TGTGCCAGCAGCTGGGGACTAGCGGGGGCCCCCGTGAGCGATGAGCAGTTCTTC. This sequence encodes CASSWGLAGAPVSDEQFF. Filled out from reference TRBV11-2 and TRBJ2-1, the complete variable domain reads EAGVAQSPRYKIIEKRQSVAFWCNPISGHATLYWYQQILGQGPKLLIQFQNNGVVDDSQLPKDRFSAERLKGVDSTLKIQPAKLEDSAVYLCASSWGLAGAPVSDEQFFGPGTRLTVL.

This clonotype turned up a few times. The rearrangement joins TRBV12-3 or TRBV12-4 to TRBJ1-4; 7 positions agree with TRBD1. The J segment lost 5 bases and the V segment lost 5 bases, leaving 8 bases of the junction unmatched. This CDR3 region has 15 residues. The CDR3 coding sequence is TGTGCCAGCAGTGGGGACAGATCTTCAAATGAAAAACTGTTTTTT. It encodes CASSGDRSSNEKLFF.

This clonotype was picked up a small number of times. The V and J genes are TRBV7-3 and TRBJ2-1, with 8 bases fitting TRBD1. V lost 5 bases to trimming and J lost 0 bases; unmatched junction nucleotides: 3. The CDR3 covers 15 residues. Per germline, CDR1 SGHTA and CDR2 FQGTGA. CDR3 sequence (DNA): TGTGCCAGCAGCCAGACAGGGGTCTCCTACAATGAGCAGTTCTTC. Translated, it gives CASSQTGVSYNEQFF. Together with reference TRBV7-3 and TRBJ2-1, the CDR3 gives the full variable domain: GAGVSQTPSNKVTEKGKYVELRCDPISGHTALYWYRQSLGQGPEFLIYFQGTGAADDSGLPNDRFFAVRPEGSVSTLKIQRTERGDSAVYLCASSQTGVSYNEQFFGPGTRLTVL.

The chain recombines TRBV4-3 with TRBJ2-3; D is uncertain. This CDR3 comprises 13 residues. The V end was cut by 0 bases, the J end by 8 bases, with 9 bases between. Germline V gene data show CDR1 as LGHNA and CDR2 as YSLEER. In nucleotides, the CDR3 is TGCGCCAGCAGCCAAGATGTGGGTTTTACGCAGTATTTT. This gives the protein CASSQDVGFTQYF.

This clonotype occurred a few times. J is TRBJ1-3 and V is TRBV7-2; no definite D call. V lost 3 bases, J lost 6 bases, and 3 bases lay in between. The germline V gene has CDR1 SGHTA and CDR2 FQGNSA. This CDR3 has 11 amino acids. The CDR3 spells CASSFLNTIYF. CDR3 DNA sequence: TGTGCCAGCAGCTTCCTAAACACCATATATTTT.

The CDR3 loop reads CASSGPDRGKETQYF. Written as DNA, the CDR3 is TGTGCCAGCAGTGGCCCGGACAGGGGAAAAGAGACCCAGTACTTC. The rearrangement links TRBV25-1 to TRBJ2-5; 9 bases match TRBD1. The CDR3 runs to 15 residues. Germline V lookup: CDR1 MGHDK, CDR2 SYGVNS. V lost 4 bases, J lost 3 bases, and 6 bases stayed unmatched.

This clonotype has more than one count but fewer than ten. V and J are TRBV19 and TRBJ2-3; 8 bases fit TRBD2. Germline V gene data show CDR1 as LNHDA and CDR2 as SQIVND (reference sequence). J gave up 4 bases and V 2 bases, and 5 bases lay outside the gene matches. There are 15 residues in the CDR3. The CDR3 region is CASSIPRGGPDTQYF. In DNA, the CDR3 is TGTGCCAGTAGTATACCCCGGGGGGGGCCAGATACGCAGTATTTT.

The genes are TRBV6-2 or TRBV6-3 and TRBJ1-3, with 8 bases identical to TRBD1. J gave up 2 bases and V 6 bases, and 9 bases lay outside the gene matches. Germline V gene sequence: CDR1 MNHEY, CDR2 SVGEGT. CDR3 length equals 16 residues. The CDR3 DNA reads TGTGCCAGCAGACAACAGGGGGAATACCCTGGAAACACCATATATTTT. Protein: CASRQQGEYPGNTIYF.

V usage is TRBV6-2 or TRBV6-3 and J usage is TRBJ1-1; tentative D call: TRBD1 (5 bases). There are 16 residues in the CDR3. Per the germline V gene, CDR1 is MNHEY and CDR2 is SVGEGT. Trimming removed 2 bases from V and 3 bases from J, with 16 bases in between. The CDR3 bases are TGTGCCAGCAGTTACAGCCCAGGGAGGGCGGACACTGAAGCTTTCTTT. Translated, it gives CASSYSPGRADTEAFF.

The chain recombines TRBV10-3 with TRBJ1-2; 11 bases are shared with TRBD1. J gave up 6 bases and V 2 bases, and 5 bases lay outside the gene matches. The CDR3 is 15 amino acids. Germline V lookup: CDR1 ENHRY, CDR2 SYGVKD. The CDR3 sequence is CAISERTGGGNGYTF. DNA of the CDR3: TGTGCCATCAGTGAGCGGACAGGGGGCGGGAATGGCTACACCTTC.